This T cell receptor beta chain was sequenced during a study of tumor-infiltrating lymphocytes in primary liver carcinoma. Study at large: The tumors ranged from roughly 4 to 11 cm across and fell within stage T1-T3 N0M0.

From around 530 ng of total RNA, TCR beta-specific cDNA was reverse-transcribed using a constant-region primer. ARM-PCR, slightly modified, supplied the TCR beta libraries through three nested multiplex PCR rounds. It was with TRBV1-TRBV30 forward primers and a C-beta reverse primer that the first two PCR rounds were run, at around 11 cycles each. TCRdb called the multiplex PCR reads again in MiXCR, with one record for every CDR3 protein. The sample lists 90,000 to 100,000 distinct CDR3 sequences; over 55% were seen once. Points from the study as a whole: Appearing in all five tumor regions was true of only about 8-25% of top clones. Tumor top-250-clone fraction significantly exceeded that of blood (p = 0.039).

Trimming pared 0 bases from V and 2 bases from J, leaving 8 bases between. The germline V gene encodes CDR1 LNHDA and CDR2 SQIVND (reference sequence). The CDR3 extends over 15 amino acids. This clonotype turned up a few times. The antigen remains unidentified. RNA and DNA were co-extracted from approximately 20-30 mg of unsorted bulk tissue. Surgeons resected the patients' primary liver carcinomas. This clonotype was obtained from a woman aged 60-75 years with primary liver carcinoma and hepatitis B virus infection. The chain recombines TRBV19 with TRBJ1-5; the D gene is possibly TRBD1 (5 bases). The specimen sequenced was liver tumor tissue from sampling region 5. Documented subset: tumor region T5, tumor centre. The CDR3, as DNA: TGTGCCAGTAGTATAGAGGGACGGGGCAATCAGCCCCAGCATTTT. It codes for CASSIEGRGNQPQHF.